What follows is one T cell receptor beta chain and its context. TCRdb's copy holds only in-frame clones and misses some; the assay was immunoSEQ multiplex PCR. The sample shows 80,000 to 100,000 clones, about nine tenths of them seen only once. CDR1 and CDR2 (germline): SGHDN, FVKESK. V lost 0 bases, J lost 2 bases, and 12 bases stayed unmatched. The CDR3 runs 20 residues. This record comes from a study of T cell responses to AZD1222 COVID-19 vaccine. This clonotype was sampled from an adult who received the AZD1222 COVID-19 vaccine. The chain couples TRBV14 to TRBJ2-3, with 12 nucleotides matching TRBD2. Material: peripheral blood, obtained 28 days after the second AZD1222 dose. CDR3 sequence reads: CASSQERSLAGGRYTDTQYF. CDR3 DNA sequence: TGTGCCAGCAGCCAAGAACGATCGCTAGCGGGGGGGCGTTACACAGATACGCAGTATTTT.